This T cell receptor (beta chain) was observed in a study of PD-1 blockade in mismatch repair-deficient tumors. About the research overall: All were previously treated, progressing patients with about 12 mismatch repair-deficient cancer types.

Every patient had mismatch repair deficiency by PCR or immunohistochemistry. A few pembrolizumab responders had their TCRs sequenced. Study-level points and caveats: Rapid post-treatment expansion, then contraction, generally preceding radiologic response, marked tumor-resident clones.

Assay used: immunoSEQ multiplex PCR; TCRdb lists only in-frame clones, some missing. The sample includes under 150,000 clones, about 88% seen only once; the top ten take 13%. Regarding this clone: Its antigen remains unknown.

This sequence originates from an adult with mismatch repair-deficient cancer. The specimen comprised peripheral blood, sampled 44 weeks after starting pembrolizumab.

The CDR3, as DNA: TGCAGCGTTGAAGGGACTAGCACAGATACGCAGTATTTT. Its translation: CSVEGTSTDTQYF. V and J are TRBV29-1 and TRBJ2-3, with TRBD2 as a possible D gene (5 bases). The CDR3 totals 13 residues. CDR1 SQVTM and CDR2 ANQGSEA come from the germline V gene. The ends were cut back, 1 base at V and 0 bases at J, with 5 bases in the middle.